The 19 T cell receptor beta chains below come from one sample, sequenced in a study of shared clonotypes between healthy human individuals. Produced via immunoSEQ multiplex PCR; TCRdb's table is partial and in-frame only. The data hold 2,500,000 or so clones, with over 85% observed a single time. The sequenced material came from naive CD4+ T cells from PBMCs. The sample's subset: CD45RA+ positively selected. The receptors shown here come from a young man in good health. Some clones in this sample may be carry-over from other donors' samples.

This chain links TRBV29-1 with TRBJ2-3; TRBD2 matches at 11 bases. From germline, CDR1 is SQVTM and CDR2 ANQGSEA. J lost 3 bases, V lost 7 bases, and 6 bases had no gene match. CDR3 length: 14 amino acids. The CDR3 DNA sequence: TGCAGCGCTGGTACTAGCGGGAGAACAGATACGCAGTATTTT. It codes for CSAGTSGRTDTQYF.

The rearrangement links TRBV5-6 to TRBJ1-3; D is undetermined. Germline CDR1 reads SGHDT; CDR2 reads YYEEEE. This CDR3 is 16 amino acids long. The V gene lost 4 bases and the J gene lost 0 bases, with 14 bases spanning the gap. For the CDR3, the DNA is TGTGCCAGCAGCCCCGGCGGCCCTTACTCTGGAAACACCATATATTTT. The encoded protein is CASSPGGPYSGNTIYF.

V gene TRBV7-8 combines with J gene TRBJ2-1; 9 nucleotides agree with TRBD2. Germline V gene data show CDR1 as SGHVS and CDR2 as FQNEAQ. There are 16 residues in the CDR3. V was clipped by 2 bases and J by 4 bases; unmatched bases: 6. This CDR3 reads CASSLLRLADYNEQFF. Here the CDR3 DNA reads TGTGCCAGCAGCTTACTGCGACTAGCGGATTACAATGAGCAGTTCTTC. The full variable domain, completed using reference TRBV7-8 and TRBJ2-1, is GAGVSQSPRYKVAKRGQDVALRCDPISGHVSLFWYQQALGQGPEFLTYFQNEAQLDKSGLPSDRFFAERPEGSVSTLKIQRTQQEDSAVYLCASSLLRLADYNEQFFGPGTRLTVL.

On this clone: Other nucleotide sequences in the sample specify the same CDR3. This chain uses TRBV9 with TRBJ2-7, with TRBD1 matching 8 bases. Germline CDR1 reads SGDLS; CDR2 reads YYNGEE. This CDR3 has 14 residues. Trimming removed 4 bases from V and 4 bases from J; junction bases left unmatched: 7. The CDR3 protein is CASSPGQGAYEQYF. The DNA of the CDR3 is TGTGCCAGCAGCCCAGGGCAGGGGGCATACGAGCAGTACTTC.

The rearrangement links TRBV29-1 to TRBJ2-2, with D uncertain. The CDR3 has 15 amino acids. Trimming took off 4 bases at V and 5 bases at J, with 17 bases between the two ends. Per the germline V gene, CDR1 is SQVTM and CDR2 is ANQGSEA. Here the CDR3 reads CSVAPDHAGTGELFF. The CDR3 nucleotides are TGCAGCGTTGCCCCTGACCACGCTGGAACCGGGGAGCTGTTTTTT.

This clone came up once. The chain employs TRBV28 and TRBJ2-1; D could derive from TRBD1 or TRBD2 (6 bases each). The germline V and J ends were trimmed by 5 bases and 5 bases, with 16 bases remaining between them. CDR1 is MDHEN, CDR2 SYDVKM, per germline. There are 15 residues in the CDR3. CDR3 in amino acids: CASSPARGRNNEQFF. In DNA form, the CDR3 reads TGTGCCAGCAGTCCAGCCCGGGGGCGTAACAATGAGCAGTTCTTC. The whole variable domain, remainder taken from reference TRBV28 and TRBJ2-1, is DVKVTQSSRYLVKRTGEKVFLECVQDMDHENMFWYRQDPGLGLRLIYFSYDVKMKEKGDIPEGYSVSREKKERFSLILESASTNQTSMYLCASSPARGRNNEQFFGPGTRLTVL.

V is TRBV7-9 and J is TRBJ2-1; unclear D gene. The germline V and J ends were trimmed by 2 bases and 15 bases, with 14 bases remaining between them. CDR1 is SEHNR, CDR2 FQNEAQ, per germline (reference sequence). There are 12 residues in the CDR3. CDR3 DNA sequence: TGTGCCAGCAGCTTAACACAGTCGAGTCCGTTCTTC. Translation gives CASSLTQSSPFF. Filled out from reference TRBV7-9 and TRBJ2-1, the complete variable domain reads DTGVSQNPRHKITKRGQNVTFRCDPISEHNRLYWYRQTLGQGPEFLTYFQNEAQLEKSRLLSDRFSAERPKGSFSTLEIQRTEQGDSAMYLCASSLTQSSPFFGPGTRLTVL.

In its sample, this clone was seen once. The chain employs TRBV5-1 and TRBJ2-7; D call uncertain. The germline CDR1 and CDR2 sequences are SGHRS and YFSETQ. The CDR3 runs 14 residues. V was clipped by 1 base and J by 5 bases, with 13 bases between them. For the CDR3, the DNA is TGCGCCAGCAGCTTGACGCCGCCGCCAGACGAGCAGTACTTC. Translating it yields CASSLTPPPDEQYF. Looking up the rest from reference TRBV5-1 and TRBJ2-7 gives the full variable domain: KAGVTQTPRYLIKTRGQQVTLSCSPISGHRSVSWYQQTPGQGLQFLFEYFSETQRNKGNFPGRFSGRQFSNSRSEMNVSTLELGDSALYLCASSLTPPPDEQYFGPGTRLTVT.

This clone was detected only a few times. The chain employs TRBV30 and TRBJ1-1, with D unresolved. Trimming removed 5 bases from V and 3 bases from J, with 19 bases in between. CDR1 and CDR2 from the germline V gene are GTSNPN and SVGIG (reference sequence). The CDR3 loop spans 15 amino acids. CDR3 protein: CAWGGRLGLDTEAFF. The CDR3 DNA sequence: TGTGCCTGGGGCGGGCGCCTCGGGCTGGACACTGAAGCTTTCTTT.

The chain couples TRBV18 to TRBJ2-3; 13 bases fit TRBD2. CDR3 length: 18 amino acids. Germline CDR1 KGHSH, CDR2 LQKENI. Trimming cost V 2 bases and J 4 bases; bases outside gene matches: 9. The CDR3: CASSPTSGRASLADTQYF. CDR3 coding DNA: TGTGCCAGCTCACCAACTAGCGGGAGGGCCTCTCTCGCAGATACGCAGTATTTT.

J is TRBJ1-2 and V is TRBV30; TRBD1 matches at 8 bases. Unmatched junction bases numbered 9, after V lost 3 bases and J lost 9 bases. The CDR3 sequence is 13 residues long. Per germline, CDR1 GTSNPN and CDR2 SVGIG (reference sequence). The CDR3 sequence: CAWRTTGAGSYTF. The CDR3 bases are TGTGCCTGGAGAACGACAGGGGCGGGGAGCTACACCTTC. Variable domain in full (rest from reference TRBV30 and TRBJ1-2): SQTIHQWPATLVQPVGSPLSLECTVEGTSNPNLYWYRQAAGRGLQLLFYSVGIGQISSEVPQNLSASRPQDRQFILSSKKLLLSDSGFYLCAWRTTGAGSYTFGSGTRLTVV.

As concerns this clone: The same CDR3 can be traced to other DNA sequences in this sample. The genes are TRBV6-5 and TRBJ1-1; possibly TRBD1 for D (5 bases). The CDR3 has 14 residues. With 0 bases removed from V and 3 bases from J, the gap between germline ends came to 8 bases. Germline V gives CDR1 MNHEY, CDR2 SVGAGI. The DNA for the CDR3 is TGTGCCAGCAGTTACTCGGGGGTGGACACTGAAGCTTTCTTT. This gives the protein CASSYSGVDTEAFF.

The chain employs TRBV6-5 and TRBJ2-3, with D perhaps being TRBD1 or TRBD2 (5 bases each). The length of the CDR3 is 14 residues. The germline gives CDR1 MNHEY, CDR2 SVGAGI. Between the trimmed V and J ends, which lost 6 bases and 2 bases, there was a span of 12 bases. CDR3 sequence (DNA): TGTGCCAGCAGAAGACAGACTACCACAGATACGCAGTATTTT. This encodes CASRRQTTTDTQYF.

This chain links TRBV7-3 with TRBJ2-7, with 11 positions matching TRBD2. The CDR3 extends over 15 amino acids. J lost 7 bases, V lost 5 bases, and 10 bases had no gene match. CDR1 is SGHTA and CDR2 is FQGTGA in the germline V gene. This chain's CDR3 is CASSATSGSNSEQYF. CDR3 nucleotides: TGTGCCAGCAGCGCTACTAGCGGGAGTAACTCGGAGCAGTACTTC.

CDR3 coding DNA: TGTGCCAGCAGTGGACAGGGGTTTAACTATGGCTACACCTTC. Translation gives CASSGQGFNYGYTF. The rearrangement uses TRBV6-1 and TRBJ1-2; 8 bases map to TRBD1. Germline V lookup: CDR1 MNHNS, CDR2 SASEGT. This CDR3 comprises 14 residues. J lost 1 base, V lost 4 bases, and 2 bases had no gene match.

J is TRBJ2-3 and V is TRBV19; D unresolved. CDR1 LNHDA and CDR2 SQIVND come from the germline V gene (reference sequence). V lost 5 bases and J 2 bases, leaving 17 bases between the germline ends. The CDR3 contains 16 residues. The CDR3: CASSERSLALTDTQYF. CDR3 nucleotide sequence: TGTGCCAGTAGTGAACGGTCTCTGGCCCTCACAGATACGCAGTATTTT. The variable domain in full, with the rest retrieved from reference TRBV19 and TRBJ2-3, is DGGITQSPKYLFRKEGQNVTLSCEQNLNHDAMYWYRQDPGQGLRLIYYSQIVNDFQKGDIAEGYSVSREKKESFPLTVTSAQKNPTAFYLCASSERSLALTDTQYFGPGTRLTVL.

V usage is TRBV29-1 and J usage is TRBJ1-3, with D possibly TRBD1 on 6 matching bases. The ends were cut back, 4 bases at V and 0 bases at J, with 13 bases in the middle. The CDR3 covers 15 residues. CDR1 and CDR2 from the germline V gene are SQVTM and ANQGSEA. CDR3: CSVGTGLSSGNTIYF. The CDR3 DNA follows: TGCAGCGTTGGAACAGGGCTGAGCTCTGGAAACACCATATATTTT.

The CDR3 coding sequence is TGCAGCGTGGAACCCTTTGACAGGTACCAAGAGACCCAGTACTTC. It yields the protein CSVEPFDRYQETQYF. V gene TRBV29-1 combines with J gene TRBJ2-5, with a tentative D call TRBD1 (6 bases). The CDR3 sequence is 15 residues long. With 6 bases removed from V and 0 bases from J, the gap between germline ends came to 17 bases. Germline assignment: CDR1 SQVTM and CDR2 ANQGSEA.

The CDR3 sequence: CASSYSVGPVQFF. CDR3 bases: TGTGCCAGCAGTTACTCGGTGGGACCTGTGCAGTTCTTC. The chain recombines TRBV6-5 with TRBJ2-1; either TRBD1 or TRBD2 may fit D (5 bases each). The CDR3 loop spans 13 amino acids. Germline V gene sequence: CDR1 MNHEY, CDR2 SVGAGI. Trimming shortened V by 0 bases and J by 12 bases, and 12 bases separated the two germline ends.